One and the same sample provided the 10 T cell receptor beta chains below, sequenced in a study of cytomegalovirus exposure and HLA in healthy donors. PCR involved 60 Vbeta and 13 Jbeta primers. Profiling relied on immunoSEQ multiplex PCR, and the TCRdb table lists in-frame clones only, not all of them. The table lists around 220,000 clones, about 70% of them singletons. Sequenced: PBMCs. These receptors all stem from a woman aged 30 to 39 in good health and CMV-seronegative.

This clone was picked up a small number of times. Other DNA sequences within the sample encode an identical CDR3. The CDR3: CASSLEGGNQPQHF. The CDR3 DNA is TGCGCCAGCAGCTTGGAGGGGGGCAATCAGCCCCAGCATTTT. The chain employs TRBV5-1 and TRBJ1-5; TRBD1 might be the D (6 bases). The germline V gene has CDR1 SGHRS and CDR2 YFSETQ. The CDR3 loop spans 14 amino acids. The V end was cut by 0 bases, the J end by 2 bases, with 6 bases between.

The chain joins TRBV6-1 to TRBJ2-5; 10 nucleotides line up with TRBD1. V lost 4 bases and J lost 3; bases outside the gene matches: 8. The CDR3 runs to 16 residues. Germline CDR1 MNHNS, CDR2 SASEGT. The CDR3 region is CASSGGSGTGEETQYF. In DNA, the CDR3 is TGTGCCAGCAGTGGGGGGTCCGGGACAGGGGAAGAGACCCAGTACTTC.

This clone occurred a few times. The CDR3 DNA is TGCGCCAGCAGCTGGACGGGACAGGGCTACGAGCAGTACTTC. As protein: CASSWTGQGYEQYF. This sequence joins TRBV5-1 and TRBJ2-7; 9 bases agree with TRBD1. The CDR3 is 14 amino acids. Germline lookup yields CDR1 SGHRS and CDR2 YFSETQ. The V and J ends lost 3 bases and 3 bases, in that order; junction bases with no gene match: 4.

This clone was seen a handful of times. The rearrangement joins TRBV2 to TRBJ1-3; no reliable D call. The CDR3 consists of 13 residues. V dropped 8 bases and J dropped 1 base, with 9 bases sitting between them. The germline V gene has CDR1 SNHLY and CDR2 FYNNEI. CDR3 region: CASLEGSGNTIYF. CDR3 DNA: TGTGCCAGCCTGGAGGGTTCTGGAAACACCATATATTTT.

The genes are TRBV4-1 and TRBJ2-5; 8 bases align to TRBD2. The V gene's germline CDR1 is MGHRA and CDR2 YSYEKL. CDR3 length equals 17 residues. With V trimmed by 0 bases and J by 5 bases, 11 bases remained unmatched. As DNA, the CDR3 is TGCGCCAGCAGCCAAGATAGGTTACTAGCGGCGATGGAGACCCAGTACTTC. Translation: CASSQDRLLAAMETQYF.

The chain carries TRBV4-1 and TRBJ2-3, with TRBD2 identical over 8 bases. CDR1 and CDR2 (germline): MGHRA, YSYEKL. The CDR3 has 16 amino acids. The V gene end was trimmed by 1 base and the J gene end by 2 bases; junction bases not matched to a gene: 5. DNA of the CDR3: TGCGCCAGCAGCCAAGGGACTAGCAGAGCCACAGATACGCAGTATTTT. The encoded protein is CASSQGTSRATDTQYF.

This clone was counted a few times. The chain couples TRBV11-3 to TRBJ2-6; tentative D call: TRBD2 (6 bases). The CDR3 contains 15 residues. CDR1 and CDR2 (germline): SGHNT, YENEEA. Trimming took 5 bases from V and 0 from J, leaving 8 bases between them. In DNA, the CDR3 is TGTGCCAGCAGCCCGGGGGTCTCTGGGGCCAACGTCCTGACTTTC. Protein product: CASSPGVSGANVLTF.

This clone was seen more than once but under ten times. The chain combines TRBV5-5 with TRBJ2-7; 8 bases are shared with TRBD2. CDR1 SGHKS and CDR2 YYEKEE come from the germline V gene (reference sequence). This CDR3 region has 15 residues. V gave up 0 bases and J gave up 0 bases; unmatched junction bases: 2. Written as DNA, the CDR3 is TGTGCCAGCAGCTTGGAGCGGGGGAGCTCCTACGAGCAGTACTTC. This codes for CASSLERGSSYEQYF.

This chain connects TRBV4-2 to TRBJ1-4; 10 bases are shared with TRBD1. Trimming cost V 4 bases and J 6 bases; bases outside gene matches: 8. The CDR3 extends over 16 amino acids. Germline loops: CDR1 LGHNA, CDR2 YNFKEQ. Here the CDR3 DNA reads TGTGCCAGCAGCCGACAGACAGGGGGCGCGGATGAAAAACTGTTTTTT. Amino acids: CASSRQTGGADEKLFF.

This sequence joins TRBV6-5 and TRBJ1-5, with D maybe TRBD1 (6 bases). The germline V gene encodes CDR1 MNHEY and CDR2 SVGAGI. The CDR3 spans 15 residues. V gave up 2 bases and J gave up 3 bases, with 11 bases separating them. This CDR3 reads CASSYGTKYNQPQHF. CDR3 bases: TGTGCCAGCAGTTACGGGACAAAATACAATCAGCCCCAGCATTTT.